This entry lists 26 T cell receptor beta chains sequenced from one sample in a study of shared clonotypes between healthy human individuals. The method was immunoSEQ multiplex PCR; TCRdb's version includes in-frame clones alone and lacks a portion of them. The sample records about 2 million clones, about 95% being singletons. CD8 cells classed as naive were CD45RO-negative and positively selected for CCR7, excluding terminally differentiated effector memory CD45RA+ cells. Material for sequencing was naive CD8+ T cells sorted from blood. The source is a man younger than 30 in good health.

This chain links TRBV5-1 with TRBJ1-2; D remains ambiguous. Trimming removed 3 bases from V and 6 bases from J, with 18 bases in between. Germline CDR1 SGHRS, CDR2 YFSETQ. There are 15 residues in the CDR3. The CDR3, as DNA: TGCGCCAGCAGCTCCTTCGGTGGAGGAATGAATGGCTACACCTTC. Translation: CASSSFGGGMNGYTF.

This clone was seen once. CDR3 nucleotide sequence: TGTGCCAGCGCCCAGATGACAGGGGTTGGGGCCAACGTCCTGACTTTC. It encodes CASAQMTGVGANVLTF. The V and J genes are TRBV27 and TRBJ2-6, with 8 nucleotides matching TRBD1. Losses at the gene ends were 8 bases for V and 3 bases for J; bases not matched to a gene: 9. The germline V gene encodes CDR1 MNHEY and CDR2 SMNVEV (reference sequence). The CDR3 has 16 amino acids.

Note on this clone: Other DNA sequences within the sample encode an identical CDR3. V is TRBV7-8 and J is TRBJ2-7; the D gene is possibly TRBD2 (5 bases). CDR3 size: 13 residues. The V gene lost 2 bases and the J gene lost 2 bases, with 7 bases spanning the gap. CDR1 SGHVS and CDR2 FQNEAQ come from the germline V gene. CDR3 in DNA: TGTGCCAGCAGCTTACGGGGAGCCTACGAGCAGTACTTC. Translating it yields CASSLRGAYEQYF.

The chain joins TRBV5-1 to TRBJ2-3, with 8 bases fitting TRBD2. With V trimmed by 3 bases and J by 3 bases, 12 bases remained unmatched. Germline V CDR1 and CDR2: SGHRS, YFSETQ. The CDR3 has 17 amino acids. CDR3 DNA sequence: TGCGCCAGCAGCTCGGACCTGATACTAGCGGTAACAGATACGCAGTATTTT. As protein: CASSSDLILAVTDTQYF.

This clone was picked up one time. This chain joins TRBV27 and TRBJ2-6, with a tentative D call TRBD2 (5 bases). The CDR3 has 18 residues. V was trimmed by 5 bases and J by 0 bases, leaving 17 bases between them. CDR1 is MNHEY and CDR2 is SMNVEV in the germline V gene (reference sequence). The DNA for the CDR3 is TGTGCCAGCAGTCTCAACCGGGGTCCAAGCTCTGGGGCCAACGTCCTGACTTTC. Encoded protein: CASSLNRGPSSGANVLTF.

The chain uses TRBV25-1 and TRBJ2-2; D may be TRBD2 (6 bases). This CDR3 comprises 13 residues. Deletions cut 3 bases from V and 6 bases from J, with 8 bases between. Germline V gene sequence: CDR1 MGHDK, CDR2 SYGVNS. The CDR3 region has the DNA TGTGCCAGCAGTGAGGCGGGATCCGGGGAGCTGTTTTTT. It encodes CASSEAGSGELFF.

As concerns this clone: Additional DNA sequences in this sample encode the identical CDR3. The chain combines TRBV27 with TRBJ1-4, with 9 bases that match TRBD1. CDR3 length equals 14 residues. Losses at the gene ends were 3 bases for V and 7 bases for J; bases not matched to a gene: 3. CDR1 is MNHEY, CDR2 SMNVEV, per germline (reference sequence). CDR3 sequence: CASSFTGGGEKLFF. The CDR3 DNA reads TGTGCCAGCAGTTTTACAGGGGGCGGTGAAAAACTGTTTTTT.

The CDR3: CASLSSSYEQYF. For the CDR3, the DNA is TGTGCCAGCCTCAGTAGCTCCTACGAGCAGTACTTC. J is TRBJ2-7 and V is TRBV6-5; D remains unclear. Germline CDR1 reads MNHEY; CDR2 reads SVGAGI. The CDR3 length is 12 residues. V was shortened by 8 bases and J by 0 bases, with 8 bases between the two germline ends.

V gene TRBV7-6 combines with J gene TRBJ2-2; the D is unclear. The CDR3 is 14 residues long. The germline V and J ends were trimmed by 3 bases and 1 base, with 6 bases remaining between them. Germline-derived CDR1 and CDR2 are SGHVS and FNYEAQ. CDR3 amino acids: CASSFSGNTGELFF. The CDR3 DNA reads TGTGCCAGCAGCTTTTCAGGGAACACCGGGGAGCTGTTTTTT.

The rearrangement uses TRBV7-9 and TRBJ2-5, with D perhaps TRBD1 (5 bases). This CDR3 comprises 15 residues. Trimming removed 4 bases from V and 3 bases from J, with 15 bases in between. Germline CDR1 reads SEHNR; CDR2 reads FQNEAQ (reference sequence). The chain's CDR3 is CASSSQGRLEETQYF. DNA of the CDR3: TGTGCCAGCAGCTCCCAGGGCAGGTTGGAAGAGACCCAGTACTTC.

The chain employs TRBV11-1 and TRBJ2-5; perhaps TRBD2 as D (6 bases). CDR3 length: 15 amino acids. V was clipped by 0 bases and J by 0 bases, with 8 bases between them. CDR1 and CDR2 from the germline V gene are SGHAT and FQDESV (reference sequence). CDR3 residues: CASSLAGDYQETQYF. The CDR3 DNA sequence: TGTGCCAGCAGCTTAGCGGGGGACTACCAAGAGACCCAGTACTTC.

On this clone: The same CDR3 is also encoded by other DNA sequences in this sample. V gene TRBV27 combines with J gene TRBJ2-7; D perhaps matches TRBD2 (7 bases). The V end lost 2 bases, the J end lost 0 bases, and 11 bases lay between the germline ends. The CDR3 contains 15 residues. Germline V gene lookup returns CDR1 MNHEY and CDR2 SMNVEV (reference sequence). For the CDR3, the DNA is TGTGCCAGCAGTTTAAGCGGGACAAGCTCCTACGAGCAGTACTTC. Amino acid sequence: CASSLSGTSSYEQYF.

The genes are TRBV5-1 and TRBJ2-5, with D unclear. The V end lost 1 base, the J end lost 5 bases, and 12 bases lay between the germline ends. Germline CDR1 SGHRS, CDR2 YFSETQ. The CDR3 length is 14 residues. CDR3 nucleotide sequence: TGCGCCAGCAGCTTGTTGTTGGCCCAGGAGACCCAGTACTTC. Protein product: CASSLLLAQETQYF.

The chain carries TRBV14 and TRBJ1-2; TRBD1 aligns across 7 bases. Germline lookup yields CDR1 SGHDN and CDR2 FVKESK. The junction had 5 bases not matched to a gene; V was cut back by 3 bases and J by 4 bases. This CDR3 has 14 amino acids. Written as DNA, the CDR3 is TGTGCCAGCAGCCATGCGACAGGGCCCTATGGCTACACCTTC. Encoded protein: CASSHATGPYGYTF.

The chain recombines TRBV2 with TRBJ2-1, with 12 positions matching TRBD2. Germline trimming cut 3 bases from V and 0 bases from J; bases unmatched to any gene: 12. Germline V gives CDR1 SNHLY, CDR2 FYNNEI. CDR3 length: 20 residues. This chain's CDR3 is CASSETASGGGMSSYNEQFF. Here the CDR3 DNA reads TGTGCCAGCAGTGAGACCGCTAGCGGGGGGGGAATGAGCTCCTACAATGAGCAGTTCTTC. The full variable domain, its missing parts supplied by reference TRBV2 and TRBJ2-1, is EPEVTQTPSHQVTQMGQEVILRCVPISNHLYFYWYRQILGQKVEFLVSFYNNEISEKSEIFDDQFSVERPDGSNFTLKIRSTKLEDSAMYFCASSETASGGGMSSYNEQFFGPGTRLTVL.

V is TRBV5-5 and J is TRBJ2-7; no definite D call. V was pared by 2 bases and J by 0 bases, with 12 bases between. Germline V gene sequence: CDR1 SGHKS, CDR2 YYEKEE (reference sequence). The CDR3 has 15 amino acids. The CDR3 region is CASSFTSAYSYEQYF. CDR3 nucleotides: TGTGCCAGCAGCTTTACCAGCGCTTACTCCTACGAGCAGTACTTC. Full variable domain (rest looked up from reference TRBV5-5 and TRBJ2-7): DAGVTQSPTHLIKTRGQQVTLRCSPISGHKSVSWYQQVLGQGPQFIFQYYEKEERGRGNFPDRFSARQFPNYSSELNVNALLLGDSALYLCASSFTSAYSYEQYFGPGTRLTVT.

This sequence joins TRBV10-2 and TRBJ2-7; 7 nucleotides line up with TRBD2. Per the germline V gene, CDR1 is WSHSY and CDR2 is SAAADI. The CDR3 length is 14 residues. Trimming at V came to 1 base and at J to 5 bases, leaving 5 bases not matched to a gene. The CDR3 reads CASSEYAGDDEQYF. CDR3 DNA: TGCGCCAGCAGTGAGTACGCGGGAGATGACGAGCAGTACTTC.

This clone has only a few counts. J is TRBJ1-2 and V is TRBV19; D remains unclear. This CDR3 region has 12 residues. Germline lookup yields CDR1 LNHDA and CDR2 SQIVND (reference sequence). The germline V and J ends were trimmed by 3 bases and 5 bases, with 7 bases remaining between them. The CDR3 protein is CASSIRSYGYTF. The CDR3 DNA is TGTGCCAGTAGTATTCGATCTTATGGCTACACCTTC.

This chain uses TRBV5-1 with TRBJ1-1; 7 nucleotides line up with TRBD1. V dropped 4 bases and J dropped 6; count of bases not matched to a gene: 3. The germline gives CDR1 SGHRS, CDR2 YFSETQ. This CDR3 comprises 12 residues. The CDR3 DNA reads TGCGCCAGCAGCGAGGGACAGCCTGAAGCTTTCTTT. Translated, it gives CASSEGQPEAFF.

The chain is built from TRBV11-2 and TRBJ2-1; maybe TRBD1 (6 bases). V was clipped by 5 bases and J by 4 bases, with 15 bases between them. The CDR3 runs to 15 residues. CDR1 is SGHAT, CDR2 FQNNGV, per germline. The CDR3 here is CASSPPLGAYNEQFF. CDR3 bases: TGTGCCAGCAGCCCCCCCCTGGGGGCTTACAATGAGCAGTTCTTC.

The CDR3 reads CASSLATADNQPQHF. CDR3 bases: TGTGCCAGCAGCTTAGCGACGGCAGACAATCAGCCCCAGCATTTT. V usage is TRBV7-9 and J usage is TRBJ1-5; D unresolved. The CDR3 is made up of 15 amino acids. The V gene lost 0 bases and the J gene lost 3 bases, with 9 bases spanning the gap. The germline gives CDR1 SEHNR, CDR2 FQNEAQ (reference sequence).

The CDR3 nucleotides read TGTGCCAGCATAATTCCGTCCTACAATGAGCAGTTCTTC. This encodes CASIIPSYNEQFF. The chain employs TRBV6-1 and TRBJ2-1, with D uncertain. Germline V gene sequence: CDR1 MNHNS, CDR2 SASEGT. The CDR3 has 13 residues. Trimming removed 7 bases at V and 1 base at J, with 8 bases between.

The J gene is TRBJ1-1, the V gene TRBV5-1; 7 nucleotides match TRBD1. The CDR3 runs 14 residues. J was trimmed by 4 bases and V by 4 bases; bases with no gene match: 7. Germline loops: CDR1 SGHRS, CDR2 YFSETQ. The CDR3 loop is CASSITGASTEAFF. CDR3 bases: TGCGCCAGCAGCATCACAGGGGCGAGCACTGAAGCTTTCTTT. Together with reference TRBV5-1 and TRBJ1-1, the CDR3 gives the full variable domain: KAGVTQTPRYLIKTRGQQVTLSCSPISGHRSVSWYQQTPGQGLQFLFEYFSETQRNKGNFPGRFSGRQFSNSRSEMNVSTLELGDSALYLCASSITGASTEAFFGQGTRLTVV.

This chain connects TRBV28 to TRBJ2-3; D is perhaps TRBD2 (5 bases). In germline, CDR1 is MDHEN, CDR2 SYDVKM. The V and J ends lost 7 bases and 2 bases respectively, with 13 bases between them. This CDR3 region has 14 residues. The CDR3 protein is CASTGVESTDTQYF. CDR3 sequence (DNA): TGTGCCAGCACCGGGGTCGAGTCCACAGATACGCAGTATTTT.

V usage is TRBV6-1 and J usage is TRBJ2-2, with TRBD2 identical over 7 bases. Germline-derived CDR1 and CDR2 are MNHNS and SASEGT. The CDR3 contains 20 residues. V shed 0 bases and J 5 bases; nucleotides not matched to a gene: 18. In DNA form, the CDR3 reads TGTGCCAGCAGTGAAGCTGACTGGGGAGCGGGGAATGGAGAAACCGGGGAGCTGTTTTTT. Its translation is CASSEADWGAGNGETGELFF.

As to this clone: One junction end does not reproduce the germline sequence, and a read error may be involved. This chain joins TRBV7-7 and TRBJ2-5, with D uncertain. CDR3 length: 13 residues. Germline V gene sequence: CDR1 SSHAT, CDR2 FNYEAQ (reference sequence). Here the CDR3 reads CASSLVLQETQYF. CDR3 bases: TGTGCTAGCAGCTTAGTCCTCCAAGAGACCCAGTACTTC.